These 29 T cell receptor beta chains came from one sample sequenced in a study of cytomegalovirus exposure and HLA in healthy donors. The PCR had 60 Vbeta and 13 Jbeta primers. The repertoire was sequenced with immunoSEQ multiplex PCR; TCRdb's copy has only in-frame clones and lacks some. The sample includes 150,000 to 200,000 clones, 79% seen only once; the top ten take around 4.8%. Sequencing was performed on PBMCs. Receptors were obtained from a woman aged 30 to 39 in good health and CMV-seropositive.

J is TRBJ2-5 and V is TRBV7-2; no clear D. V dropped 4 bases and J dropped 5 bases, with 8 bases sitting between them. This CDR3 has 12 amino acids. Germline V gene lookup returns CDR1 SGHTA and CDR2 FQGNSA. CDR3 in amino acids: CASSSLRETQYF. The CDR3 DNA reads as TGTGCCAGCAGCTCCCTTCGTGAGACCCAGTACTTC.

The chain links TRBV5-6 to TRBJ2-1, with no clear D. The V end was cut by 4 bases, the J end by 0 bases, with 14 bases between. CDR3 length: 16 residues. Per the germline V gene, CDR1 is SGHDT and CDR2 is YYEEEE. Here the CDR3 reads CASSQRHNPSYNEQFF. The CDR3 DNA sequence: TGTGCCAGCAGCCAACGACACAACCCCTCCTACAATGAGCAGTTCTTC. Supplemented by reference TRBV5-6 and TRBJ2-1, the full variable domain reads DAGVTQSPTHLIKTRGQQVTLRCSPKSGHDTVSWYQQALGQGPQFIFQYYEEEERQRGNFPDRFSGHQFPNYSSELNVNALLLGDSALYLCASSQRHNPSYNEQFFGPGTRLTVL.

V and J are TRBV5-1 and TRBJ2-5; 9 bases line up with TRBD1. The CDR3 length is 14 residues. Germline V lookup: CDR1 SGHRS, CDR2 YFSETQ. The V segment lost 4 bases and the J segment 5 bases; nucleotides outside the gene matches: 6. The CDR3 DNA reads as TGCGCCAGCAGCGGCGGGACAGGGTCGGAGACCCAGTACTTC. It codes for CASSGGTGSETQYF.

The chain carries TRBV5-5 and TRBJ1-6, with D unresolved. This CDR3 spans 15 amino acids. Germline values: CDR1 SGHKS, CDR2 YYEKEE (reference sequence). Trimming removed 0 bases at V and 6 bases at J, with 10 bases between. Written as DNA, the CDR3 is TGTGCCAGCAGCTTGGAAGGGAGGGTTAATTCACCCCTCCACTTT. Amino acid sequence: CASSLEGRVNSPLHF.

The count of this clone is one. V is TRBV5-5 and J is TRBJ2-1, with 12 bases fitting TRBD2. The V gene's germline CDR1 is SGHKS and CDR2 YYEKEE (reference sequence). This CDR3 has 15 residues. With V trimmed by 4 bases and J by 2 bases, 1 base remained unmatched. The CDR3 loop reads CASSRTSGTYNEQFF. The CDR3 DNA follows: TGTGCCAGCAGCCGGACTAGCGGGACCTACAATGAGCAGTTCTTC.

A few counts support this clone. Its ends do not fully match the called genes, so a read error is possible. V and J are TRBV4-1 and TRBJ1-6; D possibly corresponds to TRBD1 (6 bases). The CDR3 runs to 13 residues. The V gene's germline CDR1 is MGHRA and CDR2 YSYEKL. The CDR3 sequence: CASSHPHARGHSF. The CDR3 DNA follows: TGCGCCAGCAGCCACCCCCACGCCAGGGGCCATTCCTTT.

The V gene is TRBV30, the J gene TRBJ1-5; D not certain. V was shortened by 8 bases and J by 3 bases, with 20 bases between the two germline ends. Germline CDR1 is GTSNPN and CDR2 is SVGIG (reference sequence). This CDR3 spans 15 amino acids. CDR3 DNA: TGTGCCCTTAGATATAAGCGTGGAATCAATCAGCCCCAGCATTTT. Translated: CALRYKRGINQPQHF.

Written as DNA, the CDR3 is TGTGCCAGCAGCTTAGATGGGCCCCTTTCCTACGAGCAGTACTTC. Residues: CASSLDGPLSYEQYF. The chain recombines TRBV11-2 with TRBJ2-7, with D hard to call. The V end was cut by 0 bases, the J end by 1 base, with 10 bases between. The CDR3 consists of 15 residues. Germline V gives CDR1 SGHAT, CDR2 FQNNGV.

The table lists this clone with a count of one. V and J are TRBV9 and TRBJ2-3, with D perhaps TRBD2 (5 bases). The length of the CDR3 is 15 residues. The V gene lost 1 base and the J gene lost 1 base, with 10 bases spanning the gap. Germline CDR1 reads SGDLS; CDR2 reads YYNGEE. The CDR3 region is CASSVPRTGTDTQYF. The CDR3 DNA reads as TGTGCCAGCAGCGTACCGCGGACTGGCACAGATACGCAGTATTTT.

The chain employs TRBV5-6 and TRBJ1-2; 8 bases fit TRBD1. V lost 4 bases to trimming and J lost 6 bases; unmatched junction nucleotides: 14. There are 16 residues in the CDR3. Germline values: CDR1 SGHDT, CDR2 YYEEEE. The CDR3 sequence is CASSPFSGQGGNGYTF. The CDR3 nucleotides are TGTGCCAGCAGCCCCTTTTCCGGACAGGGTGGAAATGGCTACACCTTC.

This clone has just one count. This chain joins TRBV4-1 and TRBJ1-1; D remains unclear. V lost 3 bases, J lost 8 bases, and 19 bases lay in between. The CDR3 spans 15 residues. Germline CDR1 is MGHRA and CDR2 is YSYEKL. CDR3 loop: CASSHEGGLLREAFF. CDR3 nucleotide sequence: TGCGCCAGCAGCCATGAGGGAGGTCTTTTGCGGGAAGCTTTCTTT.

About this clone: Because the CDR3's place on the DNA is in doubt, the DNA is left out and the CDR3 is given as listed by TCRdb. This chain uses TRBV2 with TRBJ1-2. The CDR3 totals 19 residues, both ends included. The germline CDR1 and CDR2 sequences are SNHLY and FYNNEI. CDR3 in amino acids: CASSEVGGLTMATPSVRDF.

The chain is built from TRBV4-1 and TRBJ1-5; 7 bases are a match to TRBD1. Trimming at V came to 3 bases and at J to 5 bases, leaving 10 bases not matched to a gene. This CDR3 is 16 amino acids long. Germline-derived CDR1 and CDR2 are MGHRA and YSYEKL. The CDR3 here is CASSQATRDSDQPQHF. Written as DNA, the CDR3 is TGCGCCAGCAGCCAGGCCACCCGGGACAGCGATCAGCCCCAGCATTTT.

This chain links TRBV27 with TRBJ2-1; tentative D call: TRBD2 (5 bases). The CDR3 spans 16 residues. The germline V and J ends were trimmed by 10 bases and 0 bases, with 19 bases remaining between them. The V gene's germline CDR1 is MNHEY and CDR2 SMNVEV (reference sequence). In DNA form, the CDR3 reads TGTGCCACTCACCCCACGGCGGGTAACTCCTACAATGAGCAGTTCTTC. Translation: CATHPTAGNSYNEQFF.

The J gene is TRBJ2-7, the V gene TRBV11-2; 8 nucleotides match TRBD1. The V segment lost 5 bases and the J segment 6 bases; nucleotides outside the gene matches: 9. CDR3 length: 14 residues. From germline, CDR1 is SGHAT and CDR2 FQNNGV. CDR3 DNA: TGTGCCAGCAGCCCACAGGGGGATTATGGCGAGCAGTACTTC. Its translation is CASSPQGDYGEQYF.

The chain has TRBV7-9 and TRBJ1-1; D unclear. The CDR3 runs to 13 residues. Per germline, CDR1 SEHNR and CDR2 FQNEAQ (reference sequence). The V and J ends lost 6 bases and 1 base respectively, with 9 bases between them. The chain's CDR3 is CASSPTANTEAFF. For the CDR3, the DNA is TGTGCCAGCAGTCCAACAGCGAACACTGAAGCTTTCTTT.

CDR3 residues: CASSSPQGAYGYTF. The CDR3 DNA follows: TGTGCCAGCAGCTCCCCCCAGGGCGCCTATGGCTACACCTTC. The chain joins TRBV6-5 to TRBJ1-2; tentatively, D is TRBD1 (5 bases). Trimming cost V 6 bases and J 4 bases, with 15 bases left between them. In germline, CDR1 is MNHEY, CDR2 SVGAGI. This CDR3 spans 14 amino acids.

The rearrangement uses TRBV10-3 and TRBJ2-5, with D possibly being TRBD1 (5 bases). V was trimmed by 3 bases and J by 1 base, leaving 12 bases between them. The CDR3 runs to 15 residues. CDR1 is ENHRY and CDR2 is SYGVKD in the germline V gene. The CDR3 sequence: CAISDHRSFQETQYF. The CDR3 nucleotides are TGTGCCATCAGTGATCACAGGAGCTTCCAAGAGACCCAGTACTTC.

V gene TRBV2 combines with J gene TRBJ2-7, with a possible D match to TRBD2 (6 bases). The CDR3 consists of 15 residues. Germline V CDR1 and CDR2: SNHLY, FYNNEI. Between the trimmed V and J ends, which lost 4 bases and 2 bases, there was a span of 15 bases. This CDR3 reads CASSALREAPYEQYF. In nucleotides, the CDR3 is TGTGCCAGCAGTGCCCTAAGGGAGGCCCCCTACGAGCAGTACTTC. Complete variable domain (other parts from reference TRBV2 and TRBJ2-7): EPEVTQTPSHQVTQMGQEVILRCVPISNHLYFYWYRQILGQKVEFLVSFYNNEISEKSEIFDDQFSVERPDGSNFTLKIRSTKLEDSAMYFCASSALREAPYEQYFGPGTRLTVT.

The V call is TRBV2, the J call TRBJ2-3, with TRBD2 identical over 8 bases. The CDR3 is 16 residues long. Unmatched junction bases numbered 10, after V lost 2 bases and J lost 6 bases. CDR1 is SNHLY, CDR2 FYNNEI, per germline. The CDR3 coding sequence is TGTGCCAGCAGTGAACGGACGGGAGGGCCCTGGGATACGCAGTATTTT. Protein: CASSERTGGPWDTQYF. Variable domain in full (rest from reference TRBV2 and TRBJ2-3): EPEVTQTPSHQVTQMGQEVILRCVPISNHLYFYWYRQILGQKVEFLVSFYNNEISEKSEIFDDQFSVERPDGSNFTLKIRSTKLEDSAMYFCASSERTGGPWDTQYFGPGTRLTVL.

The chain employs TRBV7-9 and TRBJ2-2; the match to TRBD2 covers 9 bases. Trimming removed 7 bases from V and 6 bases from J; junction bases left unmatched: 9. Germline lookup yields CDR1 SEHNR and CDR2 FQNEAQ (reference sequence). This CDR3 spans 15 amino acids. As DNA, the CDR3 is TGTGCCAGCATCCCTCGGACTAGCGTGTCCGGGGAGCTGTTTTTT. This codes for CASIPRTSVSGELFF.

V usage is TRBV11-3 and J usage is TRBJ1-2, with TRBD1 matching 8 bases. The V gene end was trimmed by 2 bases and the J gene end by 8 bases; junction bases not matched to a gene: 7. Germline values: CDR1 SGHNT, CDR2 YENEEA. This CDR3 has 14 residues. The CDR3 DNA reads TGTGCCAGCAGCTTAAGCGGCAGGGGGCAAGGCTACACCTTC. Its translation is CASSLSGRGQGYTF.

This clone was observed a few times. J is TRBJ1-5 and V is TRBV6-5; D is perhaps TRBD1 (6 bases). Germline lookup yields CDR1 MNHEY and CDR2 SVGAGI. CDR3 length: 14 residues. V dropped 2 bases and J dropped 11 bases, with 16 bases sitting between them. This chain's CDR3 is CASSYAGISGAQHF. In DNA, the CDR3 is TGTGCCAGCAGTTACGCCGGGATATCAGGGGCCCAGCATTTT.

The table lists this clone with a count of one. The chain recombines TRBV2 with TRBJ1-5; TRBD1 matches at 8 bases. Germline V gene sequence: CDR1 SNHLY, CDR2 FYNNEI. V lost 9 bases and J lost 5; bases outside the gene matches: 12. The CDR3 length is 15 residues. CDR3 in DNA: TGTGCCAGTCCCCCCCAGGGACAGGTTGATCAGCCCCAGCATTTT. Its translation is CASPPQGQVDQPQHF.

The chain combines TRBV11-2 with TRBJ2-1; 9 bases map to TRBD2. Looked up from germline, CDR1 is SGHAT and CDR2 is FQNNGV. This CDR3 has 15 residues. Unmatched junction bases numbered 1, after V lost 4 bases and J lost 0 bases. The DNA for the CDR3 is TGTGCCAGCAGCTATAGCGGGAGCTCCTACAATGAGCAGTTCTTC. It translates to CASSYSGSSYNEQFF.

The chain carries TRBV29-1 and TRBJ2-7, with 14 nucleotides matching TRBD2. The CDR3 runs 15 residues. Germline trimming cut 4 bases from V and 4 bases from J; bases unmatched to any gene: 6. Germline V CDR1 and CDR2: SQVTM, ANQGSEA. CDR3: CSVGGLAGDLYEQYF. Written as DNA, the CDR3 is TGCAGCGTTGGGGGACTAGCGGGGGACTTATACGAGCAGTACTTC.

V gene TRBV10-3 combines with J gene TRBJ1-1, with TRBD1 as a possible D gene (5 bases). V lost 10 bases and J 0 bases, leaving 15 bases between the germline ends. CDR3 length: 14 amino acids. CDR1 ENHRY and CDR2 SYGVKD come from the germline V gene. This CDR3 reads CASWGDGVNTEAFF. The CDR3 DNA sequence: TGTGCCAGCTGGGGGGACGGGGTGAACACTGAAGCTTTCTTT.

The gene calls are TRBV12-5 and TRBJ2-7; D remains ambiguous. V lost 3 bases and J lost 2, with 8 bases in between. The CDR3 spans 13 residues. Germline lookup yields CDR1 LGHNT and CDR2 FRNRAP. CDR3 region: CASGFGEPYEQYF. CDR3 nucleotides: TGTGCTAGTGGTTTCGGTGAGCCCTACGAGCAGTACTTC.

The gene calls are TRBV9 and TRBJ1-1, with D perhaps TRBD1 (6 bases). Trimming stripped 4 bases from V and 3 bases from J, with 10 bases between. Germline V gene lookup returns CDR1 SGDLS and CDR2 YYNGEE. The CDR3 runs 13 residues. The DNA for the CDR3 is TGTGCCAGCAGCAAACAGGGCTACACTGAAGCTTTCTTT. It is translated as CASSKQGYTEAFF.